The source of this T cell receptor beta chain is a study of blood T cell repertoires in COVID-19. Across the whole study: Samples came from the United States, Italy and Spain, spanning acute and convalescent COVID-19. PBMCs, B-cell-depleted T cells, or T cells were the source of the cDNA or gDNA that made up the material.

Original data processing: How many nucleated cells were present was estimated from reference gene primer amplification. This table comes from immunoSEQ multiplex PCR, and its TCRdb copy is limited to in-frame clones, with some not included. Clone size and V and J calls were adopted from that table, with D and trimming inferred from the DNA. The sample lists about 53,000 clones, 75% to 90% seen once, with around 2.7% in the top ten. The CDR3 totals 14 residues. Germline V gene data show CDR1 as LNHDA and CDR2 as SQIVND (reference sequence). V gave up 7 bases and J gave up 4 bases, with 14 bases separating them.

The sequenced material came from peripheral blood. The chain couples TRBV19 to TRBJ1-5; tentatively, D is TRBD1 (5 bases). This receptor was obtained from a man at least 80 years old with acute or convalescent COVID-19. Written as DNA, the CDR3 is TGTGCCAGTAATACAGGCCTCTCAAATCAGCCCCAGCATTTT. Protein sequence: CASNTGLSNQPQHF. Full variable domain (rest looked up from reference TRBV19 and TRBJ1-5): DGGITQSPKYLFRKEGQNVTLSCEQNLNHDAMYWYRQDPGQGLRLIYYSQIVNDFQKGDIAEGYSVSREKKESFPLTVTSAQKNPTAFYLCASNTGLSNQPQHFGDGTRLSIL.